This T cell receptor (beta chain) was found in a study of T cell repertoires in cytomegalovirus infection. About the study: Epitope selection comprised recently identified HLA-C-restricted CMV epitopes and well-studied HLA-B-restricted CMV epitopes. Indicated by public TCR beta signatures were CMV infection and matching HLA type. The study, taken as a whole, reports: Carriers of CMV and the relevant HLA type were discriminated by public TCR beta frequency. The ex vivo response was dominated by HLA-C-restricted CMV-specific TCR beta clonotypes.

Germline lookup yields CDR1 LGHDT and CDR2 YNNKEL (reference sequence). This CDR3 is built from 14 residues. In regard to this clonotype: Its antigen is unidentified. At one boundary the junction diverges from the germline segment, which might be a read error.

One entry per CDR3 protein results from TCRdb running MiXCR on the reads. The sample holds around 900,000 distinct CDR3 sequences, less than 35% seen once. Source: cultured CD8+ T cells from PBMCs, taken from culture after CMV antigen stimulation. The chain couples TRBV3-1 to TRBJ1-5; D call uncertain. The receptor comes from a human donor in good health (CMV status not recorded). Some clones in this sample may be carry-over from other donors' samples. The CDR3 reads CTSSQKPGNQPQHF. CDR3 in DNA: TGTACCAGCAGCCAGAAACCCGGGAATCAGCCCCAGCATTTT.